This T cell receptor (beta chain) is from a study of T cell repertoires in cytomegalovirus infection. The wider study: Public TCR beta signatures were indicative of both CMV infection and a matching HLA type.

Germline V gene lookup returns CDR1 SGHTA and CDR2 FQGNSA. The length of the CDR3 is 17 residues. The germline V and J ends were trimmed by 1 base and 1 base, with 14 bases remaining between them. Each CDR3 protein gets one entry after TCRdb re-called the reads with MiXCR. The sample lists about 83,000 distinct CDR3 sequences; roughly half were seen once. Findings of the study overall: The ex vivo response was dominated by HLA-C-restricted CMV-specific TCR beta clonotypes.

About this clonotype: What it binds is not known.

The J gene is TRBJ2-1, the V gene TRBV7-2, with D perhaps matching TRBD1 (5 bases). The clonotype was recovered from a human donor in good health (CMV status not recorded). Some clones in this sample may be carry-over from other donors' samples. Sample: CD8+ T cells from cultured PBMCs, taken from culture after CMV antigen stimulation. CDR3 DNA sequence: TGTGCCAGCAGCTTAGTATCAGGGCAATTATCCTACAATGAGCAGTTCTTC. Encoded protein: CASSLVSGQLSYNEQFF. The variable domain in full, completed from reference TRBV7-2 and TRBJ2-1, reads GAGVSQSPSNKVTEKGKDVELRCDPISGHTALYWYRQSLGQGLEFLIYFQGNSAPDKSGLPSDRFSAERTGGSVSTLTIQRTQQEDSAVYLCASSLVSGQLSYNEQFFGPGTRLTVL.